This record looks at one TCR beta chain sequence and its context. Its matching antigen is unknown. The same CDR3 also results from other DNA sequences found in this sample. This sample is drawn from a study of cytomegalovirus exposure and HLA in healthy donors. The PCR used 60 Vbeta and 13 Jbeta primers. Clones were read by immunoSEQ multiplex PCR, and TCRdb kept only the in-frame ones, dropping some. This table has around 200,000 clones, around four fifths appearing once. Germline CDR1 and CDR2: LNHDA and SQIVND (reference sequence). V lost 5 bases to trimming and J lost 2 bases, with 9 bases between them. This CDR3 is 13 amino acids long. Study-level results: Both high specificity and high sensitivity reportedly marked the classifier's diagnosis of cytomegalovirus status. Beyond CMV serostatus, there was no information to go on about immune exposure.

The rearrangement joins TRBV19 to TRBJ1-2, with D hard to call. The origin of this receptor is a woman aged 60-75 years in good health and CMV-seropositive. The sample was PBMCs. The CDR3 coding sequence is TGTGCCAGTAGTCGTGACACCAACTATGGCTACACCTTC. Amino acids: CASSRDTNYGYTF.